Each of the 28 T cell receptor beta chains below was sequenced from the same sample in a study of cytomegalovirus exposure and HLA in healthy donors (dated by TCRdb to the late 2010s). The library was built by means of the immunoSEQ multiplex PCR assay. For the multiplex PCR, a mixture combining 60 forward primers for TCR Vbeta segments and 13 reverse primers for TCR Jbeta segments was used. The clones in this table, taken by TCRdb from immuneACCESS, are in-frame only. Not every clone is retained; where verified, under half of the shortfall comes from an unresolved V gene, and the cause of the rest is unknown. The sample table lists 150,000 to 200,000 clones, about 81% of them with a count of one. More than 1.5% of the sample comes from the top ten. Input material: PBMCs. These TCRs come from a man between 18 and 35 years old in good health and CMV-seronegative.

This chain connects TRBV7-9 to TRBJ2-7; TRBD1 aligns across 8 bases. Trimming removed 5 bases from V and 3 bases from J; junction bases left unmatched: 6. Germline V CDR1 and CDR2: SEHNR, FQNEAQ (reference sequence). The length of the CDR3 is 14 residues. The CDR3 protein is CASSIPGQDYEQYF. The CDR3 coding sequence is TGTGCCAGCAGCATCCCGGGACAGGACTACGAGCAGTACTTC.

The chain carries TRBV21-1 and TRBJ1-2; the listed D gene, TRBD1, was not tested against the DNA. TRBV21-1 is labeled a pseudogene. The CDR3 length is 14 residues. CDR3 loop: CASRNRDTVYGYTF. CDR3 nucleotide sequence: TGTGCCAGCAGAAATAGGGACACTGTCTATGGCTACACCTTC.

The V call is TRBV6-1, the J call TRBJ2-7; TRBD2 is a possible D gene (5 bases). Trimming shortened V by 6 bases and J by 0 bases, and 9 bases separated the two germline ends. The V gene's germline CDR1 is MNHNS and CDR2 SASEGT. This CDR3 is built from 13 residues. This CDR3 reads CASREVSSYEQYF. The CDR3 nucleotides are TGTGCCAGCAGGGAGGTAAGCTCCTACGAGCAGTACTTC.

The chain employs TRBV18 and TRBJ1-4; 8 nucleotides agree with TRBD1. Looked up from germline, CDR1 is KGHSH and CDR2 is LQKENI. This CDR3 spans 16 amino acids. V lost 5 bases and J lost 5; bases outside the gene matches: 10. The CDR3 bases are TGTGCCAGCTCAAGACGATCCGGGACAGGAAATGAAAAACTGTTTTTT. It codes for CASSRRSGTGNEKLFF.

The chain is built from TRBV10-3 and TRBJ2-1, with 7 bases lining up with TRBD2. The junction had 5 bases not matched to a gene; V was cut back by 4 bases and J by 2 bases. The germline V gene has CDR1 ENHRY and CDR2 SYGVKD. The CDR3 loop spans 15 amino acids. In DNA, the CDR3 is TGTGCCATCAGTGGTAGCGGGTCCCCCTACAATGAGCAGTTCTTC. Translation: CAISGSGSPYNEQFF.

There are a few counts of this clone. The rearrangement links TRBV19 to TRBJ1-5, with D possibly being TRBD1 (5 bases). In germline, CDR1 is LNHDA, CDR2 SQIVND (reference sequence). CDR3 length: 16 amino acids. V was cut by 4 bases and J by 3 bases, with 16 bases left in between. CDR3 residues: CASSTHARTPNQPQHF. The CDR3 bases are TGTGCCAGTAGTACCCATGCAAGGACACCCAATCAGCCCCAGCATTTT.

The table lists this clone with a few counts. This chain uses TRBV30 with TRBJ1-6; D not resolved. The ends were cut back, 7 bases at V and 13 bases at J, with 23 bases in the middle. The CDR3 is 14 amino acids. Germline assignment: CDR1 GTSNPN and CDR2 SVGIG (reference sequence). The CDR3 DNA follows: TGTGCCTTGAAAAAAACACGGGGTGATAGGCCCCTCCACTTT. Encoded protein: CALKKTRGDRPLHF.

The gene calls are TRBV6-7 and TRBJ2-1; 7 nucleotides line up with TRBD1. TRBV6-7 carries the ORF label, with uncertain function. CDR3 length: 15 amino acids. V dropped 8 bases and J dropped 5; count of bases not matched to a gene: 12. CDR3 sequence reads: CASPKLRQGDNEQFF. Written as DNA, the CDR3 is TGTGCCAGCCCTAAACTTAGACAGGGCGACAATGAGCAGTTCTTC.

This clone was picked up a small number of times. This CDR3 is also generated by other DNA sequences in the sample. The gene calls are TRBV27 and TRBJ1-1; D possibly corresponds to TRBD1 (5 bases). The ends were cut back, 2 bases at V and 3 bases at J, with 10 bases in the middle. The CDR3 has 14 residues. Germline V gene data show CDR1 as MNHEY and CDR2 as SMNVEV (reference sequence). CDR3: CASSLTGGYTEAFF. Written as DNA, the CDR3 is TGTGCCAGCAGTTTAACGGGGGGTTACACTGAAGCTTTCTTT.

V gene TRBV18 combines with J gene TRBJ2-6; 12 bases match TRBD2. Germline trimming cut 4 bases from V and 2 bases from J; bases unmatched to any gene: 6. CDR3 size: 18 residues. Germline lookup yields CDR1 KGHSH and CDR2 LQKENI. CDR3 region: CASSHTSGRLAGANVLTF. The CDR3 bases are TGTGCCAGCTCACACACTAGCGGGAGGTTAGCTGGGGCCAACGTCCTGACTTTC.

This chain uses TRBV6-1 with TRBJ1-1; D is unclear. Per germline, CDR1 MNHNS and CDR2 SASEGT. V was trimmed by 0 bases and J by 0 bases, leaving 8 bases between them. This CDR3 comprises 15 residues. The CDR3 spells CASSEAAGMNTEAFF. The DNA of the CDR3 is TGTGCCAGCAGTGAAGCCGCGGGGATGAACACTGAAGCTTTCTTT.

The chain combines TRBV7-8 with TRBJ2-5, with unresolved D. The DNA end is a closer match to TRBJ2-7, so the J assignment may be wrong. Germline V gives CDR1 SGHVS, CDR2 FQNEAQ. The CDR3 totals 14 residues. The chain's CDR3 is CASSLENSPYEQYF. The CDR3 DNA reads TGTGCCAGCAGCTTAGAAAACAGTCCCTACGAGCAGTACTTC.

The V and J genes are TRBV15 and TRBJ2-5; TRBD2 aligns across 7 bases. The V gene's germline CDR1 is LNHNV and CDR2 YYDKDF (reference sequence). Trimming at V came to 9 bases and at J to 2 bases, leaving 12 bases not matched to a gene. The CDR3 extends over 15 amino acids. Written as DNA, the CDR3 is TGTGCCACGGGCACCTTAGCGGGTTATCAAGAGACCCAGTACTTC. It translates to CATGTLAGYQETQYF.

V is TRBV4-1 and J is TRBJ2-7; TRBD2 might be the D (6 bases). The germline V gene has CDR1 MGHRA and CDR2 YSYEKL. Trimming removed 2 bases at V and 0 bases at J, with 11 bases between. This CDR3 is 15 amino acids long. CDR3 sequence: CASSQPTSASYEQYF. In nucleotides, the CDR3 is TGCGCCAGCAGCCAACCGACTAGTGCCTCCTACGAGCAGTACTTC.

This sequence joins TRBV7-2 and TRBJ2-1, with TRBD2 as a possible D gene (7 bases). This CDR3 spans 16 amino acids. V was trimmed by 2 bases and J by 2 bases, leaving 13 bases between them. Per germline, CDR1 SGHTA and CDR2 FQGNSA. CDR3 DNA: TGTGCCAGCAGCTTACGGCGGGGGCTAACCTACAATGAGCAGTTCTTC. Its translation: CASSLRRGLTYNEQFF.

The rearrangement uses TRBV2 and TRBJ2-1, with D tentatively TRBD1 (6 bases). Trimming removed 10 bases from V and 4 bases from J, with 23 bases in between. This CDR3 has 16 residues. CDR1 is SNHLY, CDR2 FYNNEI, per germline. CDR3 DNA sequence: TGTGCCATTGAACACCCGGGACACTACGAGTACAATGAGCAGTTCTTC. Amino acid sequence: CAIEHPGHYEYNEQFF.

The chain uses TRBV5-4 and TRBJ1-3; D possibly corresponds to TRBD1 (6 bases). Trimming cost V 2 bases and J 3 bases, with 12 bases left between them. This CDR3 has 15 amino acids. The germline V gene has CDR1 SGHNT and CDR2 YYREEE (reference sequence). CDR3 nucleotide sequence: TGTGCCAGCAGCTTACAGGGTTTGCTTGGAAACACCATATATTTT. Amino acid sequence: CASSLQGLLGNTIYF.

The chain has TRBV7-2 and TRBJ1-2; 8 nucleotides agree with TRBD1. CDR1 is SGHTA, CDR2 FQGNSA, per germline. The CDR3 loop spans 14 amino acids. Losses at the gene ends were 4 bases for V and 8 bases for J; bases not matched to a gene: 9. The CDR3: CASSSPGGARGYTF. The DNA of the CDR3 is TGTGCCAGCAGCTCACCAGGGGGCGCGAGGGGCTACACCTTC.

The V call is TRBV28, the J call TRBJ1-4; D ambiguous. Trimming took off 2 bases at V and 13 bases at J, with 11 bases between the two ends. The germline V gene has CDR1 MDHEN and CDR2 SYDVKM. The CDR3 totals 12 residues. In DNA form, the CDR3 reads TGTGCCAGCAGTTTAACCCGAGGTAGACTGTTTTTT. Its translation: CASSLTRGRLFF.

A few counts support this clone. The chain has TRBV4-3 and TRBJ1-2; no clear D. In germline, CDR1 is LGHNA, CDR2 YSLEER. The CDR3 is 16 amino acids. The V gene lost 0 bases and the J gene lost 5 bases, with 16 bases spanning the gap. CDR3 coding DNA: TGCGCCAGCAGCCAAGATTCGTCGGGTAAAGGTTATGGCTACACCTTC. This gives the protein CASSQDSSGKGYGYTF.

The chain carries TRBV19 and TRBJ1-5; 7 nucleotides line up with TRBD1. With 5 bases clipped from V and 3 bases from J, the junction kept 7 bases outside the gene matches. The germline CDR1 and CDR2 sequences are LNHDA and SQIVND (reference sequence). The CDR3 loop spans 15 amino acids. The CDR3 protein is CASSAHRGNNQPQHF. DNA for the CDR3: TGTGCCAGTAGTGCCCACAGGGGAAACAATCAGCCCCAGCATTTT. Full variable domain (missing parts from reference TRBV19 and TRBJ1-5): DGGITQSPKYLFRKEGQNVTLSCEQNLNHDAMYWYRQDPGQGLRLIYYSQIVNDFQKGDIAEGYSVSREKKESFPLTVTSAQKNPTAFYLCASSAHRGNNQPQHFGDGTRLSIL.

This clone was recorded a few times. The chain combines TRBV29-1 with TRBJ1-2; TRBD1 agrees at 7 bases. V gave up 8 bases and J gave up 3 bases; unmatched junction bases: 6. The CDR3 sequence is 12 residues long. From germline, CDR1 is SQVTM and CDR2 ANQGSEA. The CDR3 reads CSTRQGDYGYTF. The CDR3 nucleotides are TGCAGCACCAGACAGGGCGACTATGGCTACACCTTC.

The V gene is TRBV7-2, the J gene TRBJ1-5; 7 bases align to TRBD1. Germline V gives CDR1 SGHTA, CDR2 FQGNSA. The V segment lost 2 bases and the J segment 3 bases; nucleotides outside the gene matches: 4. The CDR3 covers 15 residues. CDR3 coding DNA: TGTGCCAGCAGCTTATGGGACAGTAACAATCAGCCCCAGCATTTT. Its protein product is CASSLWDSNNQPQHF.

V is TRBV7-3 and J is TRBJ1-2, with 7 nucleotides matching TRBD1. The CDR3 consists of 15 residues. Germline CDR1 reads SGHTA; CDR2 reads FQGTGA. The V gene end was trimmed by 1 base and the J gene end by 2 bases; junction bases not matched to a gene: 4. This chain's CDR3 is CASSLRTGSNYGYTF. CDR3 bases: TGTGCCAGCAGCTTAAGGACAGGATCGAACTATGGCTACACCTTC.

The gene calls are TRBV28 and TRBJ2-6; TRBD2 matches 14 bases. The CDR3 runs to 18 residues. Germline loops: CDR1 MDHEN, CDR2 SYDVKM. J was trimmed by 4 bases and V by 7 bases; bases with no gene match: 9. The CDR3 reads CASTGTSGRLRGANVLTF. In DNA, the CDR3 is TGTGCCAGCACCGGGACTAGCGGGAGACTTAGAGGGGCCAACGTCCTGACTTTC. Using reference TRBV28 and TRBJ2-6 for the parts outside the CDR3, the full variable domain is DVKVTQSSRYLVKRTGEKVFLECVQDMDHENMFWYRQDPGLGLRLIYFSYDVKMKEKGDIPEGYSVSREKKERFSLILESASTNQTSMYLCASTGTSGRLRGANVLTFGAGSRLTVL.

The rearrangement uses TRBV28 and TRBJ1-6; 8 nucleotides agree with TRBD1. Unmatched junction bases numbered 10, after V lost 8 bases and J lost 4 bases. Looked up from germline, CDR1 is MDHEN and CDR2 is SYDVKM. CDR3 length: 16 residues. The CDR3 loop is CASGRGPDVYNSPLHF. CDR3 bases: TGTGCCAGCGGCAGGGGGCCAGATGTTTATAATTCACCCCTCCACTTT. Based on the CDR3 plus reference TRBV28 and TRBJ1-6, the full variable domain is DVKVTQSSRYLVKRTGEKVFLECVQDMDHENMFWYRQDPGLGLRLIYFSYDVKMKEKGDIPEGYSVSREKKERFSLILESASTNQTSMYLCASGRGPDVYNSPLHFGNGTRLTVT.

This chain joins TRBV7-2 and TRBJ1-1; no reliable D call. The germline V gene has CDR1 SGHTA and CDR2 FQGNSA. Trimming pared 4 bases from V and 3 bases from J, leaving 9 bases between. This CDR3 is 13 amino acids long. This CDR3 is CASSSSADTEAFF. The DNA of the CDR3 is TGTGCCAGCAGCTCCAGCGCGGACACTGAAGCTTTCTTT.

The chain couples TRBV13 to TRBJ2-5, with TRBD2 as a possible D gene (5 bases). Germline V CDR1 and CDR2: PRHDT, FYEKMQ (reference sequence). V lost 5 bases to trimming and J lost 5 bases, with 18 bases between them. This CDR3 spans 15 amino acids. CDR3 region: CASSQLERVAETQYF. The CDR3 DNA reads as TGTGCCAGCAGCCAGTTAGAGAGGGTTGCGGAGACCCAGTACTTC. Together with reference TRBV13 and TRBJ2-5, the CDR3 gives the full variable domain: AAGVIQSPRHLIKEKRETATLKCYPIPRHDTVYWYQQGPGQDPQFLISFYEKMQSDKGSIPDRFSAQQFSDYHSELNMSSLELGDSALYFCASSQLERVAETQYFGPGTRLLVL.